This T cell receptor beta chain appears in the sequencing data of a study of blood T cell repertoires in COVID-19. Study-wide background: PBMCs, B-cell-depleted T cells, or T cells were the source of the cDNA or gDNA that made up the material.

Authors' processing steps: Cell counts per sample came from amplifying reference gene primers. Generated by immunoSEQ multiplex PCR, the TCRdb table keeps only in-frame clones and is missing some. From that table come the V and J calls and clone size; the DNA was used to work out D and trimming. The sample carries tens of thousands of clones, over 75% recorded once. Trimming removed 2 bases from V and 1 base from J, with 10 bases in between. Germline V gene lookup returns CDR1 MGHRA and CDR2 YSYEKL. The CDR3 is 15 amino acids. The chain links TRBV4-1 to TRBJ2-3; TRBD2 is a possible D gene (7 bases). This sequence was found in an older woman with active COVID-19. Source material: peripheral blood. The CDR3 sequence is CASSQWGGGTDTQYF. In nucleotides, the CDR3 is TGCGCCAGCAGCCAATGGGGGGGCGGCACAGATACGCAGTATTTT.